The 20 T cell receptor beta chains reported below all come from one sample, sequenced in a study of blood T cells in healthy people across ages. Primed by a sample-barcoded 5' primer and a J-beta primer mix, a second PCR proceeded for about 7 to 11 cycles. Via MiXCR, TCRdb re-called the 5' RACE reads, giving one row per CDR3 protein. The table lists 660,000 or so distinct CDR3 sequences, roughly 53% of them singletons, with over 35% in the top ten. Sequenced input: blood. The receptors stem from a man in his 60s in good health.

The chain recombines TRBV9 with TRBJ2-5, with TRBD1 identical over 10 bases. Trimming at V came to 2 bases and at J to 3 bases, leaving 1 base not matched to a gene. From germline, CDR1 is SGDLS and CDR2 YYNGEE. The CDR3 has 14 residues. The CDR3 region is CASSVDRGEETQYF. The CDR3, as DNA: TGTGCCAGCAGCGTGGACAGGGGGGAAGAGACCCAGTACTTC.

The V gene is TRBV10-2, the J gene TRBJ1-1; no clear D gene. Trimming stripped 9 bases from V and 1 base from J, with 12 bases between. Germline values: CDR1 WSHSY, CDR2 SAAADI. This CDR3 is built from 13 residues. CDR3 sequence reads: CASLRAGNTEAFF. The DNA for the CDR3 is TGCGCCAGTCTGAGGGCGGGGAACACTGAAGCTTTCTTT.

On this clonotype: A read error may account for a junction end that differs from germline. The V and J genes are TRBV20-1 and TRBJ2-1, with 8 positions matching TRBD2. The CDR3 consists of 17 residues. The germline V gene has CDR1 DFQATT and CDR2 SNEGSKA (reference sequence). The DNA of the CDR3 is TGCAGTGCTAGAGATTTTAGCGGGACCAGCTCCTACACTGAGCAGTTCTTC. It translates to CSARDFSGTSSYTEQFF.

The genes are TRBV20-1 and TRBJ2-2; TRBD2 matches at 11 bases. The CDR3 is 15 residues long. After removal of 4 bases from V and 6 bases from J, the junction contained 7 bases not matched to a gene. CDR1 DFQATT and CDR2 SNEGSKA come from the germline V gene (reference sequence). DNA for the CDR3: TGCAGTGCTATACGGACTAGCGGGTTGTCCGGGGAGCTGTTTTTT. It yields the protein CSAIRTSGLSGELFF.

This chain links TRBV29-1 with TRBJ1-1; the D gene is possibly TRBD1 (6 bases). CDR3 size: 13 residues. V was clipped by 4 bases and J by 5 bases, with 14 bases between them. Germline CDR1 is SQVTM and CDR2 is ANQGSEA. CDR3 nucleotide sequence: TGCAGCGTTGTTCGGCGACAGGCGACTGAAGCTTTCTTT. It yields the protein CSVVRRQATEAFF.

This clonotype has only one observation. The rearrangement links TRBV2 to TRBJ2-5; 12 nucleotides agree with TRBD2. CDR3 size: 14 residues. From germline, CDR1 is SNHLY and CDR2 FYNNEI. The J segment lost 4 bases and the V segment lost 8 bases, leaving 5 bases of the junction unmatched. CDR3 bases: TGTGCCAGCCGGCCTAGCGGGGGGGCAGAGACCCAGTACTTC. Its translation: CASRPSGGAETQYF.

The CDR3 protein is CASSLPRTGTNTEAFF. The CDR3 DNA follows: TGCGCCAGCAGCTTGCCGAGGACAGGGACGAACACTGAAGCTTTCTTT. V usage is TRBV5-1 and J usage is TRBJ1-1; 8 bases match TRBD1. The germline V gene encodes CDR1 SGHRS and CDR2 YFSETQ. The V and J ends lost 1 base and 1 base, in that order; junction bases with no gene match: 6. CDR3 length equals 16 residues.

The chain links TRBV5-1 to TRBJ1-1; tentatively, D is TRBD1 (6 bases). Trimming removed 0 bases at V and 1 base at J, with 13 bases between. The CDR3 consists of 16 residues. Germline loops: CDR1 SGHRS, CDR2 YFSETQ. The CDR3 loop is CASSLGGQVGNTEAFF. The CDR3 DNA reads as TGCGCCAGCAGCTTGGGGGGGCAGGTCGGGAACACTGAAGCTTTCTTT.

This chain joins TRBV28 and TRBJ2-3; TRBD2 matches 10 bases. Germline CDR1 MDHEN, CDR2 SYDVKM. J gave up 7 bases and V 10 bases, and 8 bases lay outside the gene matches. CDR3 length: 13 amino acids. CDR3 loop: CATSGGARNTQYF. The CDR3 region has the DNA TGTGCCACAAGCGGGGGGGCCCGGAATACGCAGTATTTT.

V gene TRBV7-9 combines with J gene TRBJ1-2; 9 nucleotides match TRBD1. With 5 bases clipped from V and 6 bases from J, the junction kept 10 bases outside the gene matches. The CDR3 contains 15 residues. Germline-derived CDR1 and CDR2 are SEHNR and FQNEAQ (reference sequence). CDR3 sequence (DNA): TGTGCCAGCAGCGGGGCCGGACAGGGGAGAAATGGCTACACCTTC. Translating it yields CASSGAGQGRNGYTF.

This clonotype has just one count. This chain's CDR3 is CASSQEGPWYTQYF. CDR3 nucleotide sequence: TGTGCCAGCAGCCAAGAGGGCCCCTGGTACACGCAGTATTTT. The V call is TRBV3-1, the J call TRBJ2-3; D gene ambiguous. The V gene's germline CDR1 is LGHDT and CDR2 YNNKEL (reference sequence). The CDR3 has 14 residues. V was cut by 0 bases and J by 9 bases, with 13 bases left in between.

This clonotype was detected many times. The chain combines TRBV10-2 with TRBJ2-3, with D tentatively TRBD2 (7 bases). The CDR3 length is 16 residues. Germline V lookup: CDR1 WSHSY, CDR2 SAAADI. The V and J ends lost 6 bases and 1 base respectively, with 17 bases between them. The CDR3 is CASSAGGGSGTDTQYF. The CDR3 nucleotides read TGCGCCAGCAGCGCCGGCGGGGGCTCAGGCACAGATACGCAGTATTTT.

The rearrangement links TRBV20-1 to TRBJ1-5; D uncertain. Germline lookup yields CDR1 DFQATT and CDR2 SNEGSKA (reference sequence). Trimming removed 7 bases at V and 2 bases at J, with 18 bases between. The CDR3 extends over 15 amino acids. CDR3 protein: CSVSSTRGGNQPQHF. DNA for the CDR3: TGCAGTGTTAGTTCAACGAGAGGCGGCAATCAGCCCCAGCATTTT.

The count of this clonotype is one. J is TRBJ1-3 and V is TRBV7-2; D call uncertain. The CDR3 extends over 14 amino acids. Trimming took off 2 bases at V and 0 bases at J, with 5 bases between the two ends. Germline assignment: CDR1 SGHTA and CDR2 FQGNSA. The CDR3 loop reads CASSLQSSGNTIYF. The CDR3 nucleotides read TGTGCCAGCAGCTTACAGAGCTCTGGAAACACCATATATTTT.

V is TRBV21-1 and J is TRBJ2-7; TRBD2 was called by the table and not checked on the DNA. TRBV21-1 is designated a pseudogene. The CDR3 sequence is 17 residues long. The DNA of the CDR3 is TGTGCCAGCAGCCGAATCCGAAAGACTAGGAATTACAATGAGCAGTACTTC. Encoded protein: CASSRIRKTRNYNEQYF.

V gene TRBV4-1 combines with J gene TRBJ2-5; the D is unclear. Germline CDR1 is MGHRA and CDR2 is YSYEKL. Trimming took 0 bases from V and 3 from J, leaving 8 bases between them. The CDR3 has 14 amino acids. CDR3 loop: CASSQDEQKETQYF. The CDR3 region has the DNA TGCGCCAGCAGCCAAGATGAGCAGAAAGAGACCCAGTACTTC.

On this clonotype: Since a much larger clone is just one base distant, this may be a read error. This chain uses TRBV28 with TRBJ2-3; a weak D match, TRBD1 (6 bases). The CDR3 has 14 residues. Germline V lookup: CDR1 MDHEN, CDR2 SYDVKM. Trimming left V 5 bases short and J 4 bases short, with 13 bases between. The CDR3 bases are TGTGCCAGCAGTCCCCTGACAGGCGCAGATACGCAGTATTTT. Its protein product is CASSPLTGADTQYF.

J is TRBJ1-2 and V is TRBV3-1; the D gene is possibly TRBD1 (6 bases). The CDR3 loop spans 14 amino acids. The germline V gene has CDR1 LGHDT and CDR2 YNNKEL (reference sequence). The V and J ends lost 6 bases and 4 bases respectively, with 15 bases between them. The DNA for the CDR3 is TGTGCCAGCAGTCCCGGGGGCGTGAGCTATGGCTACACCTTC. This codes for CASSPGGVSYGYTF.

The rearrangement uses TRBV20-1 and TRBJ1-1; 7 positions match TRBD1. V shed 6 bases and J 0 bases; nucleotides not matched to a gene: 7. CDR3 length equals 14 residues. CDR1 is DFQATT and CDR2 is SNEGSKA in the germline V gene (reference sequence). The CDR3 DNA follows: TGCAGTGCCCACAGGGGCCCCATGAACACTGAAGCTTTCTTT. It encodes CSAHRGPMNTEAFF.

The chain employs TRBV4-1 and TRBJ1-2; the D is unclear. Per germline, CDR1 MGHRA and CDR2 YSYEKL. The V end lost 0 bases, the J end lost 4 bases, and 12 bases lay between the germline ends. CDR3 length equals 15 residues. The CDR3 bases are TGCGCCAGCAGCCAAGATCGTGGAAGTGCCTATGGCTACACCTTC. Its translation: CASSQDRGSAYGYTF.